This record concerns one T cell receptor beta chain sequence. The target antigen is unknown. The data belong to a study of graft-versus-host responses after intestinal transplantation. The wider study: Isolated intestinal, liver-intestinal, or multivisceral transplants had been given to the recipients. The whole recipient group had anti-thymocyte globulin induction followed by tacrolimus and steroids for around 3 years.

Assay: immunoSEQ multiplex PCR; the TCRdb copy retains only in-frame clones and omits some. This table has roughly 97,000 clones, 91% appearing once. Study-wide results and limits: Graft-donor T cell macrochimerism coincided with high graft-versus-host to host-versus-graft clonal ratios in allografts. The marrow of recipients harbored GvH clones, and ileum or blood showed some of them first.

Source: unstimulated CD4+ T cells sorted from spleen or lymph node cells, taken before transplant. The origin of this receptor is a human donor who was the organ donor for an intestinal transplant.

The CDR3 here is CSARQVEKLFF. The DNA for the CDR3 is TGCAGTGCTAGACAGGTTGAAAAACTGTTTTTT. The V gene is TRBV20-1, the J gene TRBJ1-4; D not resolved. This CDR3 has 11 residues. V shed 2 bases and J shed 7 bases, with 5 bases lying between them. The V gene's germline CDR1 is DFQATT and CDR2 SNEGSKA (reference sequence).